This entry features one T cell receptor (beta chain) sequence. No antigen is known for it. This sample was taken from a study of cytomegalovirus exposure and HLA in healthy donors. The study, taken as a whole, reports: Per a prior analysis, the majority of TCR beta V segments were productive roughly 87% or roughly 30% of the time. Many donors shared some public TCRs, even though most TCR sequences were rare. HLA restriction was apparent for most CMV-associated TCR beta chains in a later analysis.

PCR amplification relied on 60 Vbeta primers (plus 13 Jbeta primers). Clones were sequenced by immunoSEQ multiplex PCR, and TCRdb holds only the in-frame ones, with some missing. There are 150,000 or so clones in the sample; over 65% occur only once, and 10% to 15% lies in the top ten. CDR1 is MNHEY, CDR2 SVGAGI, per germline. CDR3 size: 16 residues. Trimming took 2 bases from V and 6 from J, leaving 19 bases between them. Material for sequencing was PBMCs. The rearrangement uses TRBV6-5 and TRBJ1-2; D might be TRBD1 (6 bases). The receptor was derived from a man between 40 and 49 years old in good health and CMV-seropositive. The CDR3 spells CASSYTLLTGLNGYTF. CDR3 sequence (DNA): TGTGCCAGCAGTTACACCCTCCTTACAGGGCTCAATGGCTACACCTTC.